This is a list of T cell receptor beta chains from one sample in a study of radiotherapy plus CTLA-4 blockade in lung cancer. Assay used: immunoSEQ multiplex PCR; TCRdb lists only in-frame clones, some missing. This repertoire shows about 110,000 clones, about 83% found once; its top ten account for over 2%. The sample was peripheral blood, taken from a patient treated with radiotherapy plus ipilimumab. All receptors derive from a human donor with non-small cell lung cancer that progressed on radiotherapy plus ipilimumab. Some clones in this sample may be carry-over from other donors' samples. The CDR3 runs from the conserved cysteine through the conserved F or W. The order of the fields is J gene, clone size, V gene, D gene, CDR3 protein, CDR3 DNA. D genes are given only for firm matches. Part of the rows lack a size; the others show once, few, many or a class for expanded clones.

TRBJ2-1,NA,TRBV6-5,TRBD2,CAGSVSGGYNEQFF,TGTGCCGGCAGTGTCAGCGGGGGCTACAATGAGCAGTTCTTC
TRBJ1-2,NA,TRBV6-5,TRBD1,CASKQGADGYGYTF,TGTGCCAGTAAACAGGGGGCTGATGGCTATGGCTACACCTTC
TRBJ2-1,NA,TRBV7-6,TRBD2,CASSPRGGVNEQFF,TGTGCCAGCAGCCCACGGGGGGGCGTCAATGAGCAGTTCTTC
TRBJ1-2,NA,TRBV4-2,TRBD1,CASSRKLRDRAGWGYGYTF,TGTGCCAGCAGCCGAAAACTTAGGGACAGGGCGGGTTGGGGGTATGGCTACACCTTC
TRBJ1-5,NA,TRBV11-2,NA,CASTSEGPLCVVQPQHF,TGTGCCAGCACCTCTGAAGGGCCGCTCTGTGTGGTGCAGCCCCAGCATTTT
TRBJ1-3,NA,TRBV5-4,NA,CASSLDRNTIYF,TGTGCCAGCAGCTTGGACAGAAACACCATATATTTT
TRBJ2-2,NA,TRBV27,TRBD1,CASTSWTGGTGELFF,TGTGCCAGCACCTCATGGACAGGGGGCACCGGGGAGCTGTTTTTT
TRBJ2-7,NA,TRBV2,NA,CASSDQGVAYEQYF,TGTGCCAGCAGTGATCAGGGAGTAGCCTACGAGCAGTACTTC
TRBJ2-5,NA,TRBV19,NA,CASSIVGQSGTQYF,TGTGCCAGTAGTATAGTCGGACAGTCGGGGACCCAGTACTTC
TRBJ2-7,NA,TRBV2,NA,CASGQEGSSYEQYF,TGTGCCAGCGGACAAGAGGGTAGCTCGTACGAGCAGTACTTC
TRBJ2-7,few,TRBV18,TRBD2,CASSPTSGGYMDEQYF,TGTGCCAGCTCACCGACTAGCGGGGGGTACATGGACGAGCAGTACTTC
TRBJ1-1,once,TRBV7-2,NA,CASSLTENTEAFF,TGTGCCAGCAGCTTAACAGAGAACACTGAAGCTTTCTTT
TRBJ2-6,NA,TRBV4-2,NA,CASSQSMTDSGANVLTF,TGTGCCAGCAGCCAATCAATGACAGACTCTGGGGCCAACGTCCTGACTTTC
TRBJ2-1,NA,TRBV7-3,TRBD1,CASSFRGSSYNEQFF,TGTGCCAGCAGCTTCAGGGGGAGCTCCTACAATGAGCAGTTCTTC
TRBJ2-3,NA,TRBV5-1,NA,CASSSRPQGPPDTQYF,TGCGCCAGCTCCTCCCGCCCTCAGGGCCCTCCAGATACGCAGTATTTT
TRBJ2-7,NA,TRBV7-9,NA,CASSSQTREQYF,TGTGCCAGCAGCTCACAGACCCGCGAGCAGTACTTC
TRBJ2-2,NA,TRBV9,NA,CASSVRPDSNTGELFF,TGTGCCAGCAGCGTGAGACCGGACTCGAACACCGGGGAGCTGTTTTTT
TRBJ1-2,NA,TRBV5-4,TRBD1,CASSLAGGSYGYTF,TGTGCCAGCAGCCTGGCAGGGGGGAGCTATGGCTACACCTTC
TRBJ2-6,NA,TRBV27,NA,CASSVRQGGGANVLTF,TGTGCCAGCAGCGTAAGACAGGGAGGGGGGGCCAACGTCCTGACTTTC
TRBJ2-1,NA,TRBV27,NA,CASSSEVGILNEQFF,TGTGCCAGCAGCTCTGAGGTTGGGATCCTCAATGAGCAGTTCTTC
TRBJ2-7,NA,TRBV7-8,NA,CASSIRGVPYEQYF,TGTGCCAGCAGCATCAGGGGGGTGCCATACGAGCAGTACTTC
TRBJ1-1,NA,TRBV6-5,NA,CASSYSAWGMNTEAFF,TGTGCCAGCAGTTACTCGGCGTGGGGCATGAACACTGAAGCTTTCTTT
TRBJ2-3,NA,TRBV4-3,NA,CASSQGWTDTQYF,TGCGCCAGCAGCCAAGGTTGGACAGATACGCAGTATTTT
TRBJ1-3,NA,TRBV7-8,NA,CASSLAQGNTIYF,TGTGCCAGCAGCTTAGCGCAAGGAAACACCATATATTTT
TRBJ2-5,NA,TRBV6-1,NA,CASSEILGGFQETQYF,TGTGCCAGCAGTGAAATTCTAGGGGGGTTCCAAGAGACCCAGTACTTC
TRBJ2-7,few,TRBV29-1,NA,CSVEGRSYEQYF,TGCAGCGTTGAGGGCAGATCCTACGAGCAGTACTTC
TRBJ2-3,NA,TRBV5-1,TRBD2,CASSWEGWGTDTQYF,TGCGCCAGCAGCTGGGAGGGATGGGGCACAGATACGCAGTATTTT
TRBJ2-5,NA,TRBV20-1,NA,CSASERETQYF,TGCAGTGCTAGTGAGCGAGAGACCCAGTACTTC
TRBJ2-3,NA,TRBV18,NA,CASSPTPPTGWSTDTQYF,TGTGCCAGCTCACCAACACCCCCGACAGGTTGGAGCACAGATACGCAGTATTTT
TRBJ2-7,NA,TRBV6-6,TRBD1,CASSYSKARGREQYF,TGTGCCAGCAGTTACTCGAAGGCCAGGGGGCGCGAGCAGTACTTC
TRBJ1-3,few,TRBV10-3,NA,CAISEYGSTIYF,TGTGCCATCAGTGAGTACGGGAGCACCATATATTTT
TRBJ1-1,NA,TRBV15,NA,CATSRDMGYNTEAFF,TGTGCCACCAGCAGAGATATGGGCTACAACACTGAAGCTTTCTTT
TRBJ1-2,NA,TRBV5-6,NA,CASSPWANYGYTF,TGTGCCAGCAGTCCTTGGGCTAACTATGGCTACACCTTC
TRBJ2-1,once,TRBV7-9,TRBD1,CASSFRQGPLPGGNEQFF,TGTGCCAGCAGCTTTAGACAGGGGCCCCTCCCTGGGGGCAATGAGCAGTTCTTC
TRBJ1-2,NA,TRBV5-8,TRBD1,CASSWDRTSNYGYTF,TGTGCCAGCAGCTGGGACAGGACATCTAACTATGGCTACACCTTC
TRBJ1-5,NA,TRBV7-9,NA,CASSSDGDQPQHF,TGTGCCAGCAGCTCGGACGGTGATCAGCCCCAGCATTTT
TRBJ2-4,once,TRBV7-2,NA,CASSLGSKGHLAKNIQYF,TGTGCCAGCAGCTTAGGATCCAAAGGACATCTAGCCAAAAACATTCAGTACTTC
TRBJ1-2,NA,TRBV28,NA,CASISGVGYGYTF,TGTGCCAGCATAAGCGGGGTGGGCTATGGCTACACCTTC
TRBJ1-2,NA,TRBV19,NA,CASTPNTVGGYTF,TGTGCCAGTACCCCCAACACCGTGGGTGGCTACACCTTC
TRBJ2-3,NA,TRBV11-3,NA,CASSLTGATDTQYF,TGTGCCAGCAGCCTTACGGGGGCCACAGATACGCAGTATTTT
TRBJ2-7,NA,TRBV7-2,NA,CASSFPNSYKQYF,TGTGCCAGCAGCTTCCCAAACTCCTACAAGCAGTACTTC
TRBJ2-7,once,TRBV7-2,TRBD1,CASSFQGQGAEQYF,TGTGCCAGCAGCTTTCAAGGACAGGGGGCTGAGCAGTACTTC
TRBJ2-7,NA,TRBV13,NA,CASSLIHGTSYEQYF,TGTGCCAGCAGCTTAATACACGGGACATCTTACGAGCAGTACTTC
TRBJ1-6,NA,TRBV7-9,NA,CASSFRVENSPLHF,TGTGCCAGCAGCTTTCGGGTAGAAAATTCACCCCTCCACTTT
TRBJ1-1,NA,TRBV15,NA,CATSRNHRIEAFF,TGTGCCACCAGCAGGAACCACAGGATTGAAGCTTTCTTT
TRBJ2-1,NA,TRBV27,NA,CASSYVRIVDEQFF,TGTGCCAGCAGTTACGTCCGGATCGTCGATGAGCAGTTCTTC
TRBJ2-7,NA,TRBV4-1,NA,CASSLRWGRGPYEQYF,TGCGCCAGCAGCCTCCGGTGGGGGCGGGGCCCCTACGAGCAGTACTTC
TRBJ1-4,NA,TRBV2,NA,CASSGQGVEKLFF,TGTGCCAGCAGTGGGCAGGGAGTTGAAAAACTGTTTTTT
TRBJ2-2,NA,TRBV10-3,NA,CAISEFIGPRELFF,TGTGCCATCAGTGAGTTTATCGGGCCCCGGGAGCTGTTTTTT
TRBJ2-2,NA,TRBV28,NA,CASGTPGNTGELFF,TGTGCCAGTGGGACACCGGGGAACACCGGGGAGCTGTTTTTT
TRBJ2-7,NA,TRBV7-6,NA,CASSFEQGTLYEQYF,TGTGCCAGCAGCTTTGAACAGGGAACTTTGTACGAGCAGTACTTC
TRBJ1-5,NA,TRBV5-8,TRBD1,CASSPDRMTGPQHF,TGTGCCAGCAGCCCGGACAGGATGACAGGTCCCCAGCATTTT
TRBJ1-1,NA,TRBV7-2,NA,CASSQDRNTEAFF,TGTGCCAGCAGCCAAGATCGGAACACTGAAGCTTTCTTT